This TCR beta chain was recovered during a study of CD8 T cells in Susac syndrome. For the study at large: Clinical remission applied to 8 or 9 sequenced Susac syndrome patients, and about 6 had active disease. Study-wide findings and caveats: Roughly 5 Susac-specific public clones appeared in CD8+ TEMRA repertoires, and around 16 in total CD8+ repertoires.

Reverse transcription of roughly 0.45 to 1 ug RNA was carried out with random hexamers. An immunoSEQ multiplex PCR generated amplified TCR beta CDR3 products spanning 54 Vbeta and 13 Jbeta. Each CDR3 protein is one row after TCRdb ran MiXCR on the immunoSEQ multiplex PCR reads. The table has about 140,000 distinct CDR3 sequences, more than 85% seen once. CD8+ and CD4+ T cells circulating in blood were sequenced for TCR beta. Regarding this clonotype: Its antigen is currently unknown.

Germline loops: CDR1 MDHEN, CDR2 SYDVKM. Trimming shortened V by 3 bases and J by 0 bases, and 5 bases separated the two germline ends. CDR3 length: 13 residues. Sequenced material: CD8+ T cells from PBMCs. The chain recombines TRBV28 with TRBJ1-1; D gene ambiguous. The receptor was derived from a human donor with Susac syndrome. CDR3 amino acids: CASSFRLNTEAFF. In nucleotides, the CDR3 is TGTGCCAGCAGTTTTAGGTTGAACACTGAAGCTTTCTTT.